The source of this T cell receptor (beta chain) is a study of cytomegalovirus exposure and HLA in healthy donors. Study overall: Most genotyped donors, around four fifths of 398, had Caucasian-associated genetic ancestry. Study observations and caveats: A later analysis reportedly found fewer N-insertions in an Asian-associated ancestry cluster than the approximately 670-donor mean.

The PCR made use of 60 Vbeta and 13 Jbeta primers. TCRdb's copy holds only in-frame clones and misses some; the assay was immunoSEQ multiplex PCR. The sample holds approximately 160,000 clones, roughly three quarters seen once. Points on this clone: The antigen is not known.

Trimming took off 6 bases at V and 4 bases at J, with 13 bases between the two ends. The CDR3 is 14 residues long. The germline V gene has CDR1 GTSNPN and CDR2 SVGIG (reference sequence). The rearrangement links TRBV30 to TRBJ1-6, with D maybe TRBD1 (6 bases). This TCR was recovered from a woman aged 40-49 years in good health and CMV-seropositive. Sequenced material: PBMCs. CDR3 sequence reads: CACVKGGYNSPLHF. DNA of the CDR3: TGTGCCTGCGTAAAGGGGGGGTATAATTCACCCCTCCACTTT.